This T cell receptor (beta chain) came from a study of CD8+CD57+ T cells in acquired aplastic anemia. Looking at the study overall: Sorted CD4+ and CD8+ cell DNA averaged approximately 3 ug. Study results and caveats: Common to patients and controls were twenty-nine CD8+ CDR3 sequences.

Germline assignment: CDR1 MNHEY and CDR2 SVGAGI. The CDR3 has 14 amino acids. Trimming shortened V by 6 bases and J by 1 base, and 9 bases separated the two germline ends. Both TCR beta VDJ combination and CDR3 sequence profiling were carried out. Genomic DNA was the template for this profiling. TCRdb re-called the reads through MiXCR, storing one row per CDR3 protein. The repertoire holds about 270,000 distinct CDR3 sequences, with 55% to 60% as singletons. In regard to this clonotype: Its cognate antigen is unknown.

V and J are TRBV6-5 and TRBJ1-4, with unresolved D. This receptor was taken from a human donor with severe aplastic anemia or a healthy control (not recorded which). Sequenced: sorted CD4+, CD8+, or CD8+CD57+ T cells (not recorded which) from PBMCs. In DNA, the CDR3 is TGTGCCAGCAGGGGTACAAGAACTAATGAAAAACTGTTTTTT. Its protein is CASRGTRTNEKLFF.